Listed here are 32 T cell receptor beta chains from one sample, sequenced in a study of identical twins (dated by TCRdb to the mid-2010s). The library was generated by 5' RACE. The sequencer listed for this sample is Illumina HiSeq 2000. The public reads were run again by TCRdb, first through fastp at Q25 and then through MiXCR, and only productive beta chains were kept. Identical CDR3 protein sequences are pooled into one entry, listed with their most common genes and DNA. The sample table contains 210,000 or so distinct CDR3 sequences; only one count was recorded for around 6.9% of them. Together, the top ten hold around 2.1% of the sample. The data were also submitted as part of a second study, on yellow fever vaccine responses in identical twins.

The sequenced material came from memory (CD45RO+) T cells sorted from blood. This specimen's cell subset or site label, interpreted: CD45RO+ enriched T cells. These receptors originate from a woman younger than 35 in good health.

This chain joins TRBV6-1 and TRBJ2-3, with D unresolved. Germline V gene sequence: CDR1 MNHNS, CDR2 SASEGT. Between the trimmed V and J ends, which lost 7 bases and 4 bases, there was a span of 9 bases. CDR3 length: 12 amino acids. CDR3 DNA: TGTGCCAGCAATATCCACCCAGATACGCAGTATTTT. It encodes CASNIHPDTQYF.

This clonotype was recorded a few times. The genes are TRBV27 and TRBJ1-4; TRBD1 might be the D (5 bases). The germline V and J ends were trimmed by 2 bases and 5 bases, with 18 bases remaining between them. The CDR3 contains 17 residues. Germline V lookup: CDR1 MNHEY, CDR2 SMNVEV (reference sequence). This CDR3 is CASSLRSWQTDNEKLFF. The CDR3 bases are TGTGCCAGCAGTTTACGTTCGTGGCAGACAGACAATGAAAAACTGTTTTTT.

For the CDR3, the DNA is TGTGCCAGCAGTGAACGGCAGCGACTCTATGGCTACACCTTC. Its translation is CASSERQRLYGYTF. The J gene is TRBJ1-2, the V gene TRBV2; D remains unclear. V was cut by 2 bases and J by 4 bases, with 11 bases left in between. The CDR3 contains 14 residues. The germline CDR1 and CDR2 sequences are SNHLY and FYNNEI.

The CDR3 loop reads CASNELDRHSDNEKLFF. CDR3 nucleotide sequence: TGTGCCAGCAACGAACTGGACCGCCACTCAGATAATGAAAAACTGTTTTTT. The rearrangement links TRBV2 to TRBJ1-4; no firm D call. The germline V and J ends were trimmed by 7 bases and 4 bases, with 22 bases remaining between them. This CDR3 is 17 amino acids long. Germline V gene lookup returns CDR1 SNHLY and CDR2 FYNNEI.

This clonotype was observed a few times. An end of the junction does not agree with germline; a read error may underlie this. The chain recombines TRBV30 with TRBJ2-5, with D perhaps matching TRBD1 (6 bases). Germline CDR1 reads GTSNPN; CDR2 reads SVGIG (reference sequence). The CDR3 length is 10 residues. CDR3 sequence reads: CAWSLGTPIF. The CDR3 DNA reads as TGTGCCTGGTCGCTTGGGACACCAATCTTC.

CDR3 sequence: CASSPVYPPDTQYF. As DNA, the CDR3 is TGTGCCAGCTCACCAGTTTATCCCCCAGATACGCAGTATTTT. The chain carries TRBV18 and TRBJ2-3; D gene ambiguous. V lost 2 bases and J lost 4, with 10 bases in between. The CDR3 length is 14 residues. Germline assignment: CDR1 KGHSH and CDR2 LQKENI.

In its sample, this clonotype was seen once. The gene calls are TRBV5-1 and TRBJ2-7; the match to TRBD1 covers 8 bases. Germline CDR1 reads SGHRS; CDR2 reads YFSETQ. CDR3 length equals 15 residues. V trimming: 5 bases; J trimming: 2 bases; junction bases outside the gene matches: 9. CDR3 sequence: CASSFGDRPPYEQYF. CDR3 nucleotides: TGCGCCAGCAGTTTCGGGGACAGGCCTCCCTACGAGCAGTACTTC. Based on the CDR3 plus reference TRBV5-1 and TRBJ2-7, the full variable domain is KAGVTQTPRYLIKTRGQQVTLSCSPISGHRSVSWYQQTPGQGLQFLFEYFSETQRNKGNFPGRFSGRQFSNSRSEMNVSTLELGDSALYLCASSFGDRPPYEQYFGPGTRLTVT.

This clonotype was found a few times. The chain employs TRBV19 and TRBJ2-7; D may be TRBD2 (5 bases). The CDR3 spans 14 residues. Germline CDR1 and CDR2: LNHDA and SQIVND (reference sequence). V was pared by 8 bases and J by 1 base, with 15 bases between. Here the CDR3 DNA reads TGTGCCAGTCAGGACTCTGGGTATTCCTACGAGCAGTACTTC. Translating gives CASQDSGYSYEQYF.

This clonotype occurred a few times. Written as DNA, the CDR3 is TGTGCCAGCACCCCGCCCCCTGGGACAAGGGGGTCCTACGAGCAGTACTTC. Its protein product is CASTPPPGTRGSYEQYF. J is TRBJ2-7 and V is TRBV6-1; maybe TRBD1 (6 bases). Deletions cut 7 bases from V and 1 base from J, with 23 bases between. From germline, CDR1 is MNHNS and CDR2 SASEGT. This CDR3 comprises 17 residues.

There are many counts of this clonotype. The CDR3 DNA reads as TGTGCCAGCAGCGTAGCGGCGGGGGGAAAAAAAGAGACCCAGTACTTC. Encoded protein: CASSVAAGGKKETQYF. This chain connects TRBV9 to TRBJ2-5, with 8 bases lining up with TRBD2. J gave up 3 bases and V 0 bases, and 7 bases lay outside the gene matches. In germline, CDR1 is SGDLS, CDR2 YYNGEE. The CDR3 runs 16 residues.

This clonotype was recorded at least ten times. The chain employs TRBV4-1 and TRBJ1-1; D is uncertain. V lost 2 bases and J 0 bases, leaving 7 bases between the germline ends. The CDR3 totals 14 residues. CDR1 MGHRA and CDR2 YSYEKL come from the germline V gene. This CDR3 reads CASSQLTLNTEAFF. The DNA for the CDR3 is TGCGCCAGCAGCCAACTGACACTGAACACTGAAGCTTTCTTT.

The sample holds many counts of this clonotype. The chain joins TRBV4-2 to TRBJ2-3; maybe TRBD2 (7 bases). Trimming removed 8 bases at V and 3 bases at J, with 18 bases between. Germline CDR1 reads LGHNA; CDR2 reads YNFKEQ. This CDR3 contains 15 residues. CDR3 amino acids: CASGSWGGKTDTQYF. The CDR3 DNA reads TGTGCCAGCGGCTCGTGGGGGGGCAAAACAGATACGCAGTATTTT.

This clonotype was found many times. The genes are TRBV29-1 and TRBJ1-5, with D possibly being TRBD1 (5 bases). Germline V CDR1 and CDR2: SQVTM, ANQGSEA. With 8 bases removed from V and 2 bases from J, the gap between germline ends came to 19 bases. The CDR3 extends over 15 amino acids. The CDR3 DNA reads TGCAGCACCCTTGTGGGCAGGGAAGGCAATCAGCCCCAGCATTTT. Protein product: CSTLVGREGNQPQHF.

This clonotype was recorded at least ten times. V and J are TRBV5-5 and TRBJ2-5, with D perhaps assigned TRBD1 or TRBD2 (5 bases each). Per the germline V gene, CDR1 is SGHKS and CDR2 is YYEKEE (reference sequence). The V end lost 4 bases, the J end lost 1 base, and 17 bases lay between the germline ends. The CDR3 has 16 amino acids. In DNA form, the CDR3 reads TGTGCCAGCAGCCCAGCCAGACCGGGGACCCAAGAGACCCAGTACTTC. This encodes CASSPARPGTQETQYF.

In this sample, this clonotype turned up many times. The chain couples TRBV7-9 to TRBJ1-2; D is ambiguous. The V end was cut by 6 bases, the J end by 2 bases, with 16 bases between. This CDR3 has 15 amino acids. The germline V gene has CDR1 SEHNR and CDR2 FQNEAQ (reference sequence). CDR3 DNA sequence: TGTGCCAGCAGTTATTATCGGACTGACAACTATGGCTACACCTTC. Its protein is CASSYYRTDNYGYTF.

This chain joins TRBV15 and TRBJ1-1; 9 nucleotides line up with TRBD1. Germline loops: CDR1 LNHNV, CDR2 YYDKDF (reference sequence). This CDR3 has 13 residues. The V and J ends lost 6 bases and 6 bases, in that order; junction bases with no gene match: 5. CDR3: CATSIRQGAEAFF. CDR3 coding DNA: TGTGCCACCAGTATCCGACAGGGGGCTGAAGCTTTCTTT.

This clonotype was recorded a few times. The chain links TRBV9 to TRBJ2-3, with 9 nucleotides matching TRBD2. The ends lost 0 bases at V and 5 bases at J; junction bases unmatched: 7. The CDR3 is made up of 16 amino acids. Germline assignment: CDR1 SGDLS and CDR2 YYNGEE. The CDR3 loop is CASSVAPGLAGDTQYF. The CDR3 DNA is TGTGCCAGCAGCGTAGCTCCGGGACTAGCCGGAGATACGCAGTATTTT.

This clonotype has a handful of counts. This sequence joins TRBV7-2 and TRBJ2-5, with 7 bases identical to TRBD2. The CDR3 has 13 amino acids. J gave up 0 bases and V 8 bases, and 3 bases lay outside the gene matches. Germline V gives CDR1 SGHTA, CDR2 FQGNSA. DNA of the CDR3: TGTGCCAGCGGGGGGGGGTACCAAGAGACCCAGTACTTC. This translates into CASGGGYQETQYF.

The V call is TRBV27, the J call TRBJ2-2, with 7 bases that match TRBD1. The CDR3 loop spans 14 amino acids. Germline lookup yields CDR1 MNHEY and CDR2 SMNVEV (reference sequence). Germline trimming cut 4 bases from V and 8 bases from J; bases unmatched to any gene: 7. The CDR3 sequence: CASSSDRFIGELFF. DNA of the CDR3: TGTGCCAGCAGTTCGGACAGGTTTATTGGGGAGCTGTTTTTT.

There are a few counts of this clonotype. The V and J genes are TRBV3-1 and TRBJ2-1, with D maybe TRBD1 (6 bases). Between the trimmed V and J ends, which lost 1 base and 10 bases, there was a span of 11 bases. There are 13 residues in the CDR3. Germline CDR1 and CDR2: LGHDT and YNNKEL (reference sequence). The CDR3 loop is CASSQVGAREQFF. The CDR3 DNA follows: TGTGCCAGCAGCCAAGTGGGGGCAAGGGAGCAGTTCTTC.

This clonotype was observed a few times. The J gene is TRBJ1-6, the V gene TRBV27; 7 nucleotides agree with TRBD1. Germline trimming cut 2 bases from V and 9 bases from J; bases unmatched to any gene: 7. This CDR3 region has 15 residues. Germline assignment: CDR1 MNHEY and CDR2 SMNVEV (reference sequence). The CDR3: CASSLKTGLGSPLHF. For the CDR3, the DNA is TGTGCCAGCAGTTTAAAGACAGGGCTAGGTTCACCCCTCCACTTT.

This chain joins TRBV28 and TRBJ2-7; TRBD1 agrees at 11 bases. CDR1 and CDR2 (germline): MDHEN, SYDVKM. J lost 3 bases, V lost 5 bases, and 6 bases had no gene match. The CDR3 runs to 15 residues. CDR3 region: CASSESGTGGYEQYF. CDR3 nucleotide sequence: TGTGCCAGCAGTGAATCCGGGACAGGGGGCTACGAGCAGTACTTC.

The chain joins TRBV10-2 to TRBJ2-7; D call uncertain. CDR3 size: 11 residues. Between the trimmed V and J ends, which lost 2 bases and 4 bases, there was a span of 3 bases. CDR1 WSHSY and CDR2 SAAADI come from the germline V gene. This CDR3 reads CASSEVYEQYF. The CDR3 DNA reads as TGCGCCAGCAGTGAGGTTTACGAGCAGTACTTC.

Only a few counts were recorded for this clonotype. This chain joins TRBV11-2 and TRBJ2-1; D gene unclear. The V end was cut by 7 bases, the J end by 8 bases, with 21 bases between. The CDR3 is made up of 15 amino acids. Per the germline V gene, CDR1 is SGHAT and CDR2 is FQNNGV. For the CDR3, the DNA is TGTGCCAGCACCTCTAGTCTCTCCTCGCGAGATGAGCAGTTCTTC. Translation: CASTSSLSSRDEQFF.

This clonotype has ten or more counts. This chain uses TRBV6-5 with TRBJ2-1; no firm D call. This CDR3 spans 17 amino acids. The germline CDR1 and CDR2 sequences are MNHEY and SVGAGI. Trimming removed 2 bases at V and 4 bases at J, with 18 bases between. CDR3: CASSYGRRLNSYNEQFF. The CDR3 nucleotides are TGTGCCAGCAGTTACGGTCGCCGACTGAACTCTTACAATGAGCAGTTCTTC.

CDR3 sequence: CASSAGRRSSGANVLTF. The CDR3, as DNA: TGTGCCAGCAGCGCGGGACGGAGAAGCTCTGGGGCCAACGTCCTGACTTTC. The chain carries TRBV7-2 and TRBJ2-6; perhaps TRBD2 as D (6 bases). Trimming took off 5 bases at V and 0 bases at J, with 14 bases between the two ends. CDR1 SGHTA and CDR2 FQGNSA come from the germline V gene. The CDR3 is 17 amino acids.

This chain links TRBV28 with TRBJ1-1; D not certain. Germline-derived CDR1 and CDR2 are MDHEN and SYDVKM. The CDR3 runs to 12 residues. V lost 5 bases and J 5 bases, leaving 9 bases between the germline ends. As DNA, the CDR3 is TGTGCCAGCAGTGACACTGGGACTGAAGCTTTCTTT. This codes for CASSDTGTEAFF.

This chain uses TRBV12-3 or TRBV12-4 with TRBJ1-1; possible D gene TRBD1, 6 bases. CDR3 length equals 13 residues. The germline V and J ends were trimmed by 2 bases and 5 bases, with 9 bases remaining between them. The DNA of the CDR3 is TGTGCCAGCAGTTTAAAGCAGGGGACTGAAGCTTTCTTT. It yields the protein CASSLKQGTEAFF.

The V and J genes are TRBV5-1 and TRBJ2-5; 8 nucleotides line up with TRBD1. Losses at the gene ends were 0 bases for V and 5 bases for J; bases not matched to a gene: 3. The CDR3 loop spans 14 amino acids. Per germline, CDR1 SGHRS and CDR2 YFSETQ. As DNA, the CDR3 is TGCGCCAGCAGCTTGGGGTACAGGGGGGAGACCCAGTACTTC. It codes for CASSLGYRGETQYF.

This clonotype showed up many times. The chain recombines TRBV29-1 with TRBJ1-1; tentative D call: TRBD1 (5 bases). The length of the CDR3 is 12 residues. CDR1 is SQVTM, CDR2 ANQGSEA, per germline. V gave up 7 bases and J gave up 7 bases, with 16 bases separating them. The CDR3 DNA sequence: TGCAGCGCCGGCGGGGCGGGGAATGAAGCTTTCTTT. Residues: CSAGGAGNEAFF. Full variable domain (remainder filled in from reference TRBV29-1 and TRBJ1-1): SAVISQKPSRDICQRGTSLTIQCQVDSQVTMMFWYRQQPGQSLTLIATANQGSEATYESGFVIDKFPISRPNLTFSTLTVSNMSPEDSSIYLCSAGGAGNEAFFGQGTRLTVV.

At least ten counts were recorded for this clonotype. The genes are TRBV5-1 and TRBJ1-5; unclear D gene. Germline values: CDR1 SGHRS, CDR2 YFSETQ. The CDR3 totals 15 residues. Trimming shortened V by 0 bases and J by 2 bases, and 9 bases separated the two germline ends. CDR3 amino acids: CASSLDPGGNQPQHF. CDR3 sequence (DNA): TGCGCCAGCAGCTTGGACCCTGGCGGCAATCAGCCCCAGCATTTT.

The chain carries TRBV5-1 and TRBJ2-3, with D tentatively TRBD1 (5 bases). The CDR3 spans 14 residues. V gave up 3 bases and J gave up 0 bases, with 8 bases separating them. Looked up from germline, CDR1 is SGHRS and CDR2 is YFSETQ. The CDR3 DNA reads as TGCGCCAGCAGCTCGGACACTAGCACAGATACGCAGTATTTT. Encoded protein: CASSSDTSTDTQYF.